This T cell receptor (beta chain) was found in a study of T cell changes during pregnancy in multiple sclerosis. This CDR3 comprises 12 residues. Between the trimmed V and J ends, which lost 2 bases and 9 bases, there was a span of 8 bases. Germline V gene lookup returns CDR1 MNHEY and CDR2 SVGAGI. Produced via immunoSEQ multiplex PCR; TCRdb's table is partial and in-frame only. This table has about 94,000 clones, approximately 93% appearing once. The chain couples TRBV6-5 to TRBJ2-1; D call uncertain. This clonotype originated in a female donor with multiple sclerosis, enrolled in a pregnancy study. Material: peripheral blood, obtained after pregnancy. In DNA, the CDR3 is TGTGCCAGCAGTTACCCCGAGCCTGAGCAGTTCTTC. Its translation is CASSYPEPEQFF.